One sample yielded the 20 T cell receptor beta chains listed below, sequenced in a study of shared clonotypes between healthy human individuals. Generated by immunoSEQ multiplex PCR, the TCRdb table keeps only in-frame clones and is missing some. The sample includes some 2,000,000 clones, more than 90% of them seen just once. The sample taken for sequencing was naive CD4+ T cells sorted from blood. Specified subset: CD45RA+ positively selected. All receptors come from a man in his late teens or twenties in good health.

V is TRBV7-2 and J is TRBJ2-7; the D is unclear. Trimming removed 5 bases at V and 5 bases at J, with 22 bases between. The CDR3 totals 16 residues. Germline CDR1 is SGHTA and CDR2 is FQGNSA. CDR3 region: CASSPALGPPENEQYF. DNA for the CDR3: TGTGCCAGCAGCCCGGCTCTAGGACCCCCCGAGAACGAGCAGTACTTC.

V gene TRBV5-1 combines with J gene TRBJ1-6; 8 nucleotides match TRBD1. The V segment lost 4 bases and the J segment 7 bases; nucleotides outside the gene matches: 7. This CDR3 comprises 15 residues. Looked up from germline, CDR1 is SGHRS and CDR2 is YFSETQ. CDR3 loop: CASSPGQGTNSPLHF. CDR3 DNA sequence: TGCGCCAGCAGCCCAGGACAGGGTACGAATTCACCCCTCCACTTT. Full variable domain (missing parts from reference TRBV5-1 and TRBJ1-6): KAGVTQTPRYLIKTRGQQVTLSCSPISGHRSVSWYQQTPGQGLQFLFEYFSETQRNKGNFPGRFSGRQFSNSRSEMNVSTLELGDSALYLCASSPGQGTNSPLHFGNGTRLTVT.

V gene TRBV6-1 combines with J gene TRBJ1-5; tentatively, D is TRBD1 (6 bases). Trimming took off 8 bases at V and 7 bases at J, with 12 bases between the two ends. This CDR3 region has 12 residues. Germline V gene lookup returns CDR1 MNHNS and CDR2 SASEGT. CDR3 sequence (DNA): TGTGCCAGCGATACAGGGAGCCAGCCCCAGCATTTT. This translates into CASDTGSQPQHF.

The chain employs TRBV7-2 and TRBJ1-3, with D perhaps matching TRBD1 (5 bases). This CDR3 comprises 17 residues. The germline CDR1 and CDR2 sequences are SGHTA and FQGNSA. Trimming removed 2 bases at V and 0 bases at J, with 14 bases between. The CDR3, as DNA: TGTGCCAGCAGCTTATTCTCGGGGACCTACTCTGGAAACACCATATATTTT. Amino acid sequence: CASSLFSGTYSGNTIYF. Filled out from reference TRBV7-2 and TRBJ1-3, the complete variable domain reads GAGVSQSPSNKVTEKGKDVELRCDPISGHTALYWYRQSLGQGLEFLIYFQGNSAPDKSGLPSDRFSAERTGGSVSTLTIQRTQQEDSAVYLCASSLFSGTYSGNTIYFGEGSWLTVV.

This chain connects TRBV25-1 to TRBJ2-7, with no clear D. This CDR3 contains 11 residues. CDR1 is MGHDK and CDR2 is SYGVNS in the germline V gene. Trimming shortened V by 6 bases and J by 7 bases, and 10 bases separated the two germline ends. CDR3 in amino acids: CASRATEEQYF. The CDR3 DNA sequence: TGTGCCAGCAGGGCCACCGAGGAGCAGTACTTC.

The J gene is TRBJ1-5, the V gene TRBV19; D unclear. Trimming left V 5 bases short and J 4 bases short, with 18 bases between. Germline V gene data show CDR1 as LNHDA and CDR2 as SQIVND (reference sequence). The CDR3 is 16 residues long. DNA of the CDR3: TGTGCCAGTAGTTTAGCCCGCAAGGGAGGAAATCAGCCCCAGCATTTT. It translates to CASSLARKGGNQPQHF.

Details on this clone: Compared with germline, one end of the junction differs, possibly owing to a read error. This sequence joins TRBV25-1 and TRBJ2-5; no clear D gene. Germline V lookup: CDR1 MGHDK, CDR2 SYGVNS. The CDR3 is made up of 10 amino acids. CDR3 region: CAGSATTQYF. The CDR3 region has the DNA TGTGCCGGCAGTGCGACGACCCAGTACTTC.

The genes are TRBV23-1 and TRBJ2-5, with D tentatively TRBD1 (6 bases). TRBV23-1 is an ORF; its function is uncertain. Trimming left V 11 bases short and J 14 bases short, with 15 bases between. The CDR3 totals 9 residues. The CDR3 coding sequence is TGCGCCCGACAGGATCGTCCTTACTTC. It encodes CARQDRPYF.

The rearrangement joins TRBV18 to TRBJ2-7; D uncertain. The CDR3 has 13 amino acids. Germline assignment: CDR1 KGHSH and CDR2 LQKENI. The V end lost 2 bases, the J end lost 3 bases, and 8 bases lay between the germline ends. The CDR3 DNA follows: TGTGCCAGCTCACCAAAAGAATTCTACGAGCAGTACTTC. This encodes CASSPKEFYEQYF.

About this clone itself: Other DNA sequences in this sample translate to the same CDR3. J is TRBJ1-5 and V is TRBV30; no reliable D call. CDR3 length: 14 residues. V lost 0 bases to trimming and J lost 4 bases, with 10 bases between them. Germline V gives CDR1 GTSNPN, CDR2 SVGIG (reference sequence). This chain's CDR3 is CAWSVTGLNQPQHF. CDR3 coding DNA: TGTGCCTGGAGTGTAACGGGGTTAAATCAGCCCCAGCATTTT.

The chain carries TRBV30 and TRBJ1-1; no firm D call. This CDR3 contains 12 residues. V was clipped by 4 bases and J by 6 bases, with 12 bases between them. Per the germline V gene, CDR1 is GTSNPN and CDR2 is SVGIG (reference sequence). This CDR3 reads CAWTRRSAEAFF. The CDR3 DNA sequence: TGTGCCTGGACCCGTAGGAGCGCTGAAGCTTTCTTT.

The gene calls are TRBV4-1 and TRBJ2-5; TRBD2 aligns across 11 bases. From germline, CDR1 is MGHRA and CDR2 YSYEKL. The CDR3 totals 16 residues. V shed 4 bases and J 4 bases; nucleotides not matched to a gene: 8. The CDR3 sequence: CASSLGLAEGGETQYF. For the CDR3, the DNA is TGCGCCAGCAGCCTGGGACTAGCGGAGGGAGGAGAGACCCAGTACTTC.

The chain couples TRBV7-9 to TRBJ2-3; tentatively, D is TRBD1 or TRBD2 (5 bases each). This CDR3 contains 13 residues. Germline V gene data show CDR1 as SEHNR and CDR2 as FQNEAQ (reference sequence). V dropped 6 bases and J dropped 6 bases, with 13 bases sitting between them. The CDR3, as DNA: TGTGCCAGCAGTCTCAGAGGGGAGGATACGCAGTATTTT. As protein: CASSLRGEDTQYF.

This clone was seen just once. The chain has TRBV6-5 and TRBJ2-1; 7 nucleotides line up with TRBD2. J lost 6 bases, V lost 7 bases, and 6 bases had no gene match. This CDR3 contains 13 residues. Germline CDR1 MNHEY, CDR2 SVGAGI. For the CDR3, the DNA is TGTGCCAGCACAGGACTAGTCGGCAATGAGCAGTTCTTC. Translated: CASTGLVGNEQFF.

The CDR3 bases are TGTGCCAGCAGCTTAGCGATCATGCTAGCGGGATCCCCCAATGAGCAGTTCTTC. This encodes CASSLAIMLAGSPNEQFF. This chain links TRBV7-9 with TRBJ2-1; TRBD2 agrees at 9 bases. The V and J ends lost 0 bases and 6 bases, in that order; junction bases with no gene match: 12. The CDR3 has 18 residues. Germline CDR1 is SEHNR and CDR2 is FQNEAQ (reference sequence).

The chain has TRBV2 and TRBJ2-5; D ambiguous. Trimming took off 7 bases at V and 5 bases at J, with 8 bases between the two ends. Germline CDR1 SNHLY, CDR2 FYNNEI. The CDR3 is made up of 11 amino acids. The CDR3 DNA is TGTGCCAGCAATTCGAGGGAGACCCAGTACTTC. Amino acids: CASNSRETQYF.

As to this clone: This CDR3 is also generated by other DNA sequences in the sample. The V call is TRBV19, the J call TRBJ2-3; D is undetermined. This CDR3 is 13 amino acids long. Trimming removed 1 base from V and 2 bases from J, with 4 bases in between. Germline assignment: CDR1 LNHDA and CDR2 SQIVND (reference sequence). In DNA, the CDR3 is TGTGCCAGTAGTATAGGGGTCACAGATACGCAGTATTTT. Its translation: CASSIGVTDTQYF.

In the case of this clone: At the DNA level, this CDR3 is encoded by other sequences in the same sample as well. This chain uses TRBV7-3 with TRBJ2-7; D remains ambiguous. Germline V gene lookup returns CDR1 SGHTA and CDR2 FQGTGA. The CDR3 spans 13 residues. V was pared by 3 bases and J by 0 bases, with 6 bases between. The CDR3 region is CASSLDSSYEQYF. The CDR3 DNA is TGTGCCAGCAGCTTGGATAGCTCCTACGAGCAGTACTTC.

Details on this clone: Because it lacks the conserved phenylalanine or tryptophan at the end, this CDR3 is likely a read error. It is unclear where the CDR3 begins or ends on the DNA, so no DNA is shown, and the CDR3 is as TCRdb lists it. This chain uses TRBV5-1 with TRBJ1-2. Inclusive of both ends, the CDR3 amounts to 12 amino acids. The V gene's germline CDR1 is SGHRS and CDR2 YFSETQ. The CDR3: CASIPTRQLIGL.

The rearrangement uses TRBV11-2 and TRBJ1-2; D is perhaps TRBD1 (6 bases). Between the trimmed V and J ends, which lost 1 base and 8 bases, there was a span of 11 bases. This CDR3 has 13 residues. Per germline, CDR1 SGHAT and CDR2 FQNNGV. As DNA, the CDR3 is TGTGCCAGCAGCTTAGGCCAGGGGTTAGGCTACACCTTC. Translating it yields CASSLGQGLGYTF.